Below, one T cell receptor beta chain is given with its context. This clone was recorded a few times. No cognate antigen has been identified for it. No base qualities exist here, and no much larger clone lies one base off it. This specimen belongs to a study of radiotherapy plus CTLA-4 blockade in lung cancer (dated by TCRdb to the late 2010s). About the investigation overall: Objective responses occurred in approximately 19% of enrolled patients, and around 29% achieved disease control.

Library preparation employed the immunoSEQ multiplex PCR assay. Not all clones reach the TCRdb copy of this immuneACCESS table, which keeps in-frame sequences only. Checked studies attribute under half of the gap to unresolved V genes and leave the rest unexplained. In this sample the table shows 95,000 to 150,000 clones, 85% to 90% of which occur a single time. Under 8% of the sample comes from the top ten. Looking up the germline V gene yields CDR1 SQVTM and CDR2 ANQGSEA. From its cysteine to its phenylalanine, the CDR3 spans 15 amino acids. Of the read, only the CDR3 DNA is kept; its 45 bases are in frame from base 1. V is cut by 8 bases and J by 2 bases, and the space between the germline ends is 21 bases. The investigation overall reported the following: The strongest predictors of response were reported to be early dynamic shifts in blood T cell clones along with a rise in serum interferon-beta following radiation. TCR clones derived from tumors expanded in peripheral blood after treatment with radiotherapy and ipilimumab.

In this study, focal radiation therapy paired with CTLA-4 blockade (ipilimumab) was tested in patients who had chemo-refractory metastatic non-small-cell lung cancer. This material consisted of peripheral blood, taken from a patient treated with radiotherapy plus ipilimumab. The TCR comes from a human donor with non-small cell lung cancer that progressed on radiotherapy plus ipilimumab. The chain is made from TRBV29-1 and TRBJ2-5; D gene: possibly TRBD1, on 6 matching bases. The DNA sequence is TGCAGCATCTTAAGTCCTCTCACAGGGCAAGAGACCCAGTACTTC. The translation is CSILSPLTGQETQYF.